A selection of T cell receptor beta chains follows, all from one sample in a study of T cell responses to AZD1222 COVID-19 vaccine. Here immunoSEQ multiplex PCR was the method, and the copy in TCRdb shows in-frame clones only, minus some. The sample holds roughly 120,000 clones, roughly 89% seen once. The starting material was peripheral blood, obtained on day 0 of AZD1222 vaccination. The source is an adult in good health. CDR3s include the opening cysteine and the closing phenylalanine or tryptophan. Each record gives: D gene, clone size, V gene, J gene, CDR3 DNA, CDR3 protein. The D gene is left open where the match is weak. Clone size, where shown, is once, few, many, or a class for clones that have expanded.

>.|.|TRBV10-1|TRBJ2-3
TGCGCCAGCAGTGAGTGGGCCAGGATCACGCTGACGCAGTATTTT
CASSEWARITLTQYF
>.|.|TRBV28|TRBJ1-5
TGTGCCAGCACCCCAGTTAACGGCGGTCAGCCCCAGCATTTT
CASTPVNGGQPQHF
>TRBD2|.|TRBV6-5|TRBJ2-7
TGTGCCAGCAGGGGGGGAGGGTACTACGAGCAGTACTTC
CASRGGGYYEQYF
>TRBD1|.|TRBV5-1|TRBJ1-3
TGCGCCAGCAGCCTGGACAGGGCATCTGGAAACACCATATATTTT
CASSLDRASGNTIYF
>.|.|TRBV10-2|TRBJ1-5
TGCGCCAGTAAGGACGGCAGCAATCAGCCCCAGCATTTT
CASKDGSNQPQHF
>.|once|TRBV2|TRBJ2-2
TGTGCCAGCAGTGAAGCCCGGGGCGCGAACACCGGGGAGCTGTTTTTT
CASSEARGANTGELFF
>.|.|TRBV28|TRBJ2-1
TGTGCCAGCACCAAGGACACCTACAATGAGCAGTTCTTC
CASTKDTYNEQFF
>TRBD1|.|TRBV3-1/TRBV3-2|TRBJ1-1
TGTGCCAGCAGCCCGTGGGACAGGGCTGAAGCTTTCTTT
CASSPWDRAEAFF
>.|.|TRBV7-9|TRBJ1-4
TGTGCCAGCAGCTTTCCCGGCCAGTCTGAAAAACTGTTTTTT
CASSFPGQSEKLFF
>.|.|TRBV12-3/TRBV12-4|TRBJ1-4
TGTGCCAGCAGTCGGACGGCTGAAAAACTGTTTTTT
CASSRTAEKLFF
>TRBD2|.|TRBV28|TRBJ2-2
TGTGCCAGCAGTTTCCCACTAGCGACCGGGGAGCTGTTTTTT
CASSFPLATGELFF
>.|.|TRBV4-1|TRBJ2-2
TGCGCCAGCAGCCAAATACCCTCGGCGCTAGGGGGGAGAGGGGAGCTGTTTTTT
CASSQIPSALGGRGELFF
>TRBD2|.|TRBV5-4|TRBJ2-2
TGTGCCAGCAGCTTACTAGCGGGAGGGCCCCCCGGGGAGCTGTTTTTT
CASSLLAGGPPGELFF
>.|.|TRBV2|TRBJ2-7
TGTGCCAGCAGTGTTGAACAGGGAACCTACGAGCAGTACTTC
CASSVEQGTYEQYF
>.|.|TRBV4-1|TRBJ1-3
TGCGCCAGCAGCGAAGAACGGGGAAACACCATATATTTT
CASSEERGNTIYF
>TRBD2|many|TRBV6-2/TRBV6-3|TRBJ2-2
TGTGCCAGCAGTCAGACTAGCGGGAGGGCCCATCGGACCGGGGAGCTGTTTTTT
CASSQTSGRAHRTGELFF
>TRBD1|.|TRBV6-6|TRBJ2-3
TGTGCCAGCAGTCCCAGACAGGGGCCCCCATACACAGATACGCAGTATTTT
CASSPRQGPPYTDTQYF
>.|.|TRBV7-9|TRBJ1-3
TGTGCCAGCAGCTCACTCGGGGCAGGATTAAAAGGAAACACCATATATTTT
CASSSLGAGLKGNTIYF
>TRBD2|.|TRBV5-4|TRBJ2-5
TGTGCCAGCAGCCCCGGGAGGGGTGAGACCCAGTACTTC
CASSPGRGETQYF
>TRBD1|.|TRBV30|TRBJ1-5
TGTGCCTGGAGCAGAACAGGGGGAGTCAATCAGCCCCAGCATTTT
CAWSRTGGVNQPQHF
>TRBD1|.|TRBV19|TRBJ1-6
TGTGCCAGTAGTATTGGGGGACAGGGTCTTCGGTTACTCCACTTT
CASSIGGQGLRLLHF
>TRBD2|.|TRBV7-2|TRBJ2-5
TGTGCCAGCAGCTTAAGCGGGGGGAGTGGAGAGACCCAGTACTTC
CASSLSGGSGETQYF
>.|once|TRBV2|TRBJ2-3
TGTGCCAGCAGTCGAAGACAGGCTAGGATGGATACGCAGTATTTT
CASSRRQARMDTQYF
>.|.|TRBV18|TRBJ1-1
TGTGCCAGCTCACCCGACAGCTTGAACACTGAAGCTTTCTTT
CASSPDSLNTEAFF
>.|.|TRBV11-2|TRBJ1-2
TGTGCCAGCAGCCCTGGGCAGGGGTATGGCTACACCTTC
CASSPGQGYGYTF
>.|.|TRBV6-6|TRBJ2-7
TGTGCCAGCAGTTACTCGGACAGCTACGAGCAGTACTTC
CASSYSDSYEQYF
>TRBD1|.|TRBV19|TRBJ1-5
TGTGCCAGCCGGGACAGGGGGAATCAGCCCCAGCATTTT
CASRDRGNQPQHF
>TRBD2|.|TRBV5-1|TRBJ2-1
TGCGCCAGCAGCCCGACTAGCGGGAGGAAGGGTGAGCAGTTCTTC
CASSPTSGRKGEQFF
>TRBD2|.|TRBV5-1|TRBJ2-1
TGCGCCAGCAGCTTGATGCCTAGCGGGGGGGCCAATGAGCAGTTCTTC
CASSLMPSGGANEQFF
>.|.|TRBV6-1|TRBJ1-2
TGTGCCAGCAGTGAAGGTACACGAAACTATGGCTACACCTTC
CASSEGTRNYGYTF
>.|.|TRBV19|TRBJ1-1
TGTGCCAGTAGTATATTGGGGGGCCCGAACACTGAAGCTTTCTTT
CASSILGGPNTEAFF
>TRBD1|.|TRBV29-1|TRBJ2-7
TGCAGCGTTGAAGATATAGGGGGCCGGAGCGAGCAGTACTTC
CSVEDIGGRSEQYF
>.|.|TRBV19|TRBJ1-2
TGTGCCAGTAGTATCACGAGGGATCGGGCTGGCTACACCTTC
CASSITRDRAGYTF
>TRBD1|.|TRBV7-9|TRBJ1-2
TGTGCCAGCAGCTTTTGGGCAGGGGGCAGCGGCTATGGCTACACCTTC
CASSFWAGGSGYGYTF
>.|.|TRBV6-5|TRBJ1-4
TGTGCCAGTACTCGGGTAACTAATGAAAAACTGTTTTTT
CASTRVTNEKLFF
>.|.|TRBV5-1|TRBJ1-1
TGCGCCAGCAGCGCCTCCCCTAGGGAGAACACTGAAGCTTTCTTT
CASSASPRENTEAFF
>.|.|TRBV20-1|TRBJ2-2
TGCAGTGCTCTGAACGGCGGGGAGCTGTTTTTT
CSALNGGELFF
>.|once|TRBV29-1|TRBJ2-7
TGCAGCGTTGAAGATCACGACGAGCAGTACTTC
CSVEDHDEQYF
>.|.|TRBV6-5|TRBJ2-3
TGTGCCAGCAGGGACGGTTCGGGGCCAGATACGCAGTATTTT
CASRDGSGPDTQYF
>TRBD1|few|TRBV5-1|TRBJ1-6
TGCGCCAGCAGCTTGGCCAGTACAGGGGATTCACCCCTCCACTTT
CASSLASTGDSPLHF
>.|.|TRBV25-1|TRBJ2-5
TGTGCCAGCAGTGAATGGGCAGGCAGGGTGGGGACCCAGTACTTC
CASSEWAGRVGTQYF
>TRBD1|.|TRBV3-1/TRBV3-2|TRBJ1-4
TGTGCCAGCAGCTATCGGGACAGGGATAGTGAACTGTTTTTT
CASSYRDRDSELFF